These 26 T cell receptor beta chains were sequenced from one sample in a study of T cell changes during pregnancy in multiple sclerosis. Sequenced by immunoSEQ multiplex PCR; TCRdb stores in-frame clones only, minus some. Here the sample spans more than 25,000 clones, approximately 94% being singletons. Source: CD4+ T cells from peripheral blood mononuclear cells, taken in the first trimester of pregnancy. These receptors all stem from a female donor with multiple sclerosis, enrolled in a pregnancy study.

The CDR3 DNA follows: TGTGCCAGCAGTTTCATGGACAGGCGCGAGCAGTACTTC. It is translated as CASSFMDRREQYF. The chain combines TRBV28 with TRBJ2-7; 7 bases map to TRBD1. J was trimmed by 6 bases and V by 3 bases; bases with no gene match: 5. The CDR3 totals 13 residues. Germline CDR1 is MDHEN and CDR2 is SYDVKM.

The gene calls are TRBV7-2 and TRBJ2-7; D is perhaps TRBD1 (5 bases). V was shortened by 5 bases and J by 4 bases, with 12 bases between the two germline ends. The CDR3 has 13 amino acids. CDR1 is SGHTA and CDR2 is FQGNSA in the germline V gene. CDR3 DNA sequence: TGTGCCAGCAGCCCACAGGTGACGTACGAGCAGTACTTC. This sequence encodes CASSPQVTYEQYF.

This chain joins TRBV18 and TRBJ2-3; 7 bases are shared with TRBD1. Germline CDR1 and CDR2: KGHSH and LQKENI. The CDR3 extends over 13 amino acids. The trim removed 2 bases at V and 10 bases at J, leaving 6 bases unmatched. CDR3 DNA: TGTGCCAGCTCACCAAGGGGGCCGGATGCGCAGTATTTT. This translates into CASSPRGPDAQYF.

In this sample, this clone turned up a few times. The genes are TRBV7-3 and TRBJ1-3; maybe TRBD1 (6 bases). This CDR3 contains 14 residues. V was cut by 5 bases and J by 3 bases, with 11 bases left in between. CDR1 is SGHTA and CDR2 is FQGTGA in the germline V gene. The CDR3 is CASSEQGYGNTIYF. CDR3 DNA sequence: TGTGCCAGCAGCGAGCAGGGGTATGGAAACACCATATATTTT.

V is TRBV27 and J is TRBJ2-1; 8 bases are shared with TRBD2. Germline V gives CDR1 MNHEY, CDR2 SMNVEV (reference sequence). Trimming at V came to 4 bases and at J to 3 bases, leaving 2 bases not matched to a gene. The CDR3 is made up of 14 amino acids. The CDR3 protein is CASSSGTSYNEQFF. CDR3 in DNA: TGTGCCAGCAGTTCCGGGACTAGCTACAATGAGCAGTTCTTC.

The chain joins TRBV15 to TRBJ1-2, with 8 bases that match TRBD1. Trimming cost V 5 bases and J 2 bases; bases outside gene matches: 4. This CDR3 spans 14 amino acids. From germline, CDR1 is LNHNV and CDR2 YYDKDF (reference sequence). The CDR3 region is CATSGQGPNYGYTF. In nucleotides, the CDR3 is TGTGCCACCAGCGGACAGGGACCAAACTATGGCTACACCTTC. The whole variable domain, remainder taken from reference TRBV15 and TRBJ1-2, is DAMVIQNPRYQVTQFGKPVTLSCSQTLNHNVMYWYQQKSSQAPKLLFHYYDKDFNNEADTPDNFQSRRPNTSFCFLDIRSPGLGDTAMYLCATSGQGPNYGYTFGSGTRLTVV.

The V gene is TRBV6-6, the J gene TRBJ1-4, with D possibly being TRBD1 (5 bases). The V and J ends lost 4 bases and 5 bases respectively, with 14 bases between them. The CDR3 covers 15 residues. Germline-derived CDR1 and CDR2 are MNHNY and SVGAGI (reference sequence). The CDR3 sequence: CASSSPTAGNEKLFF. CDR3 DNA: TGTGCCAGCAGTTCCCCGACAGCGGGGAATGAAAAACTGTTTTTT.

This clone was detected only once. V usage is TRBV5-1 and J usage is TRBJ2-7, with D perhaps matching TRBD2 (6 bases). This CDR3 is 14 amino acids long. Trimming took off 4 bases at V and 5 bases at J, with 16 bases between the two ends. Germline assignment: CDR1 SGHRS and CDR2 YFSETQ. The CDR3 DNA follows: TGCGCCAGCAGCCCCGGGACTCCCGGTGACGAGCAGTACTTC. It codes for CASSPGTPGDEQYF. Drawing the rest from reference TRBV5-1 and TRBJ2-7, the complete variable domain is KAGVTQTPRYLIKTRGQQVTLSCSPISGHRSVSWYQQTPGQGLQFLFEYFSETQRNKGNFPGRFSGRQFSNSRSEMNVSTLELGDSALYLCASSPGTPGDEQYFGPGTRLTVT.

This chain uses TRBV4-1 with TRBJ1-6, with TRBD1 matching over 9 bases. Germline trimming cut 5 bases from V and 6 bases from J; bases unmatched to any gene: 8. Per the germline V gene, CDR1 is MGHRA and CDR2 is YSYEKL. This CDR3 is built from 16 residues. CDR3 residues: CASSLFTGGRNSPLHF. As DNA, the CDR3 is TGCGCCAGCAGCTTGTTTACAGGGGGCCGTAATTCACCCCTCCACTTT.

The CDR3 region has the DNA TGTGCCACCAGCAGAGCTATTCTAGCGGGGGCCGATACGCAGTATTTT. It encodes CATSRAILAGADTQYF. The chain employs TRBV15 and TRBJ2-3; 10 bases are a match to TRBD2. V lost 1 base to trimming and J lost 6 bases; unmatched junction nucleotides: 7. Germline V lookup: CDR1 LNHNV, CDR2 YYDKDF (reference sequence). There are 16 residues in the CDR3. The complete variable domain, with remaining parts taken from reference TRBV15 and TRBJ2-3, reads DAMVIQNPRYQVTQFGKPVTLSCSQTLNHNVMYWYQQKSSQAPKLLFHYYDKDFNNEADTPDNFQSRRPNTSFCFLDIRSPGLGDTAMYLCATSRAILAGADTQYFGPGTRLTVL.

The CDR3 reads CASRRFRDRGTTYEQYF. The CDR3 nucleotides are TGTGCCAGCCGACGCTTTCGGGACAGGGGCACTACCTACGAGCAGTACTTC. The chain links TRBV21-1 to TRBJ2-7; the D call TRBD1 from the table was never checked on the DNA. TRBV21-1 is annotated as a pseudogene. The CDR3 totals 17 residues.

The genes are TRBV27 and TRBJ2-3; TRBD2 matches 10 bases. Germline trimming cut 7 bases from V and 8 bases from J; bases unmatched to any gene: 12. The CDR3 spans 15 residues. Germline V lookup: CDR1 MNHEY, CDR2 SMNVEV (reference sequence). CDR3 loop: CASTKLAGGGFTQYF. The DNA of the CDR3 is TGTGCCAGCACCAAATTAGCGGGGGGAGGTTTTACGCAGTATTTT.

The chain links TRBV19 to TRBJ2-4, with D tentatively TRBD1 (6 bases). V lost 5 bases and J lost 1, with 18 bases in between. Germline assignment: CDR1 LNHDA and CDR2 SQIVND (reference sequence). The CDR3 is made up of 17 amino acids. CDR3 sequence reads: CASSLLTRQGAKNIQYF. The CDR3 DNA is TGTGCCAGTAGTCTTCTGACACGGCAGGGGGCCAAAAACATTCAGTACTTC. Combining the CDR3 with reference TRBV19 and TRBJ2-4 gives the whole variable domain DGGITQSPKYLFRKEGQNVTLSCEQNLNHDAMYWYRQDPGQGLRLIYYSQIVNDFQKGDIAEGYSVSREKKESFPLTVTSAQKNPTAFYLCASSLLTRQGAKNIQYFGAGTRLSVL.

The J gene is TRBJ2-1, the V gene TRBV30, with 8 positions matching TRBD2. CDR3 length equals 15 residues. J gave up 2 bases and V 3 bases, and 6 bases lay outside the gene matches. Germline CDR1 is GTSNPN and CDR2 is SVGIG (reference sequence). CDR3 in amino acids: CAWSWSGGPYNEQFF. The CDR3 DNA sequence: TGTGCCTGGAGCTGGAGCGGGGGACCCTACAATGAGCAGTTCTTC.

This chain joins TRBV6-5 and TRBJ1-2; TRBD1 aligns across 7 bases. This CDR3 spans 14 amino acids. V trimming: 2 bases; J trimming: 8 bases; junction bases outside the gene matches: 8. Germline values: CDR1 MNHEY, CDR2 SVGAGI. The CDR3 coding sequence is TGTGCCAGCAGTTACAAGCTACGACAGGGAGGCTACACCTTC. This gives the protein CASSYKLRQGGYTF.

The CDR3 DNA reads TGTGCCAGCAGCTTACCGGGACAGGGTACGGTTTCACCCCTCCACTTT. Translating it yields CASSLPGQGTVSPLHF. This rearrangement joins TRBV7-9 to TRBJ1-6, with TRBD1 matching 9 bases. The CDR3 sequence is 16 residues long. CDR1 and CDR2 from the germline V gene are SEHNR and FQNEAQ (reference sequence). The ends lost 2 bases at V and 9 bases at J; junction bases unmatched: 8.

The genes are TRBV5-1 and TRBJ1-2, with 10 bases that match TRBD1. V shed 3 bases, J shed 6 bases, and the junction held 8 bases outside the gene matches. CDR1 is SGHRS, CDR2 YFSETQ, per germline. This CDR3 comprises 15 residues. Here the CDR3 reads CASSYLPGQGNGYTF. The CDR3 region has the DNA TGCGCCAGCAGCTACCTTCCGGGACAGGGGAATGGCTACACCTTC. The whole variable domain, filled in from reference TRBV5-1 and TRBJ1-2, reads KAGVTQTPRYLIKTRGQQVTLSCSPISGHRSVSWYQQTPGQGLQFLFEYFSETQRNKGNFPGRFSGRQFSNSRSEMNVSTLELGDSALYLCASSYLPGQGNGYTFGSGTRLTVV.

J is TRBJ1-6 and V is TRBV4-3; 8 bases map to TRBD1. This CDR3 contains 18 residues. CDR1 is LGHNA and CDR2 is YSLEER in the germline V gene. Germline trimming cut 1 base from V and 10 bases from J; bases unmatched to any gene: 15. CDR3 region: CASSQGLSHQGAGSPLHF. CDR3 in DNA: TGCGCCAGCAGCCAAGGATTATCCCACCAGGGGGCTGGATCACCCCTCCACTTT.

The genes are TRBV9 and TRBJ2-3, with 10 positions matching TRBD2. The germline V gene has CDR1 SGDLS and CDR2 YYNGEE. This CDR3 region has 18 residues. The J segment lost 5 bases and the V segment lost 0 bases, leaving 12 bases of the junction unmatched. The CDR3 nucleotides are TGTGCCAGCAGCGTAGTCCCGGATAGCGGGGGGCCGGGAGATACGCAGTATTTT. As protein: CASSVVPDSGGPGDTQYF.

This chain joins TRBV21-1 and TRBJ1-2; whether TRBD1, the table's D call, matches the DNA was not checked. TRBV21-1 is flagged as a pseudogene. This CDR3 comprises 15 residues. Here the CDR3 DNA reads TGTGCCAGCAGCAAAGGAAAGGACAGGGTCTATGGCTACACCTTC. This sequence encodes CASSKGKDRVYGYTF.

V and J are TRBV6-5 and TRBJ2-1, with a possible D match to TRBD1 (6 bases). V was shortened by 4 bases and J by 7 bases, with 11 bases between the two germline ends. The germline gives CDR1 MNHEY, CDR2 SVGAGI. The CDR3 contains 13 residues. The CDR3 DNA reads TGTGCCAGCAGTTCCCCCCAGGGGAATGAGCAGTTCTTC. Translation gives CASSSPQGNEQFF.

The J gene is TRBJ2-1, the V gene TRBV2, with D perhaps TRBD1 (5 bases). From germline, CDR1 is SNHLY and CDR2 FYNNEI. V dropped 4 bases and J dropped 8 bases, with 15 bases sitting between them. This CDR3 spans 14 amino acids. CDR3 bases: TGTGCCAGCAGTGGGGCACAGGTGATGGATGAGCAGTTCTTC. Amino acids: CASSGAQVMDEQFF.

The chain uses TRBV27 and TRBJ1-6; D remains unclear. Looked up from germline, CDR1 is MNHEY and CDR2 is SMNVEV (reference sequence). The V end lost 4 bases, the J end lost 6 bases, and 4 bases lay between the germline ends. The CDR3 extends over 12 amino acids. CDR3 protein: CASSSSNSPLHF. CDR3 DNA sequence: TGTGCCAGCAGTTCTAGTAATTCACCCCTCCACTTT.

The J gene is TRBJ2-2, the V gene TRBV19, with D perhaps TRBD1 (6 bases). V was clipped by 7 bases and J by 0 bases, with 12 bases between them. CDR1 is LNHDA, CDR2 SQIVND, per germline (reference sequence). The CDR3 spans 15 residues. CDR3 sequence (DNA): TGTGCCAGTAAATCGGACAGCCCGAACACCGGGGAGCTGTTTTTT. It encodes CASKSDSPNTGELFF. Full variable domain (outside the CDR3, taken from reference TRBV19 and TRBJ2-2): DGGITQSPKYLFRKEGQNVTLSCEQNLNHDAMYWYRQDPGQGLRLIYYSQIVNDFQKGDIAEGYSVSREKKESFPLTVTSAQKNPTAFYLCASKSDSPNTGELFFGEGSRLTVL.

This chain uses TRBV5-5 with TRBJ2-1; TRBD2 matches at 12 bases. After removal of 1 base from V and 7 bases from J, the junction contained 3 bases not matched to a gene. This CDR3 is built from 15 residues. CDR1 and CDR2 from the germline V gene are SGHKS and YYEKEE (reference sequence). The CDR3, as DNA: TGTGCCAGCAGCTTGAGGACTAGCGGGGTGAATGAGCAGTTCTTC. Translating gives CASSLRTSGVNEQFF.

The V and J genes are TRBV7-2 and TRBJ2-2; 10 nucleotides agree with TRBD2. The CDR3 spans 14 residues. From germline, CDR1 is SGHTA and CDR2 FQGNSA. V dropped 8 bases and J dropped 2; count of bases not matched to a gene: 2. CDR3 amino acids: CASWTSGNTGELFF. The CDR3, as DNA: TGTGCCAGCTGGACTAGCGGAAACACCGGGGAGCTGTTTTTT. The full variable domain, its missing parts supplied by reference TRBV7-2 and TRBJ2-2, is GAGVSQSPSNKVTEKGKDVELRCDPISGHTALYWYRQSLGQGLEFLIYFQGNSAPDKSGLPSDRFSAERTGGSVSTLTIQRTQQEDSAVYLCASWTSGNTGELFFGEGSRLTVL.